This T cell receptor (beta chain) was captured in a study of identical twins. General observations from the study: The authors noted that invariant MAIT and iNKT cells could partly confound zero-insertion analyses.

Every sampled donor was Caucasian and healthy. This clonotype was counted at least ten times. Its matching antigen is unknown. Using its own MiXCR run on the 5' RACE reads, TCRdb lists one record per CDR3 protein. The data show under 400,000 distinct CDR3 sequences, with about 9% seen just once and under 10% held by the top ten. The CDR3 runs to 13 residues. V was clipped by 6 bases and J by 6 bases, with 15 bases between them. Germline V gives CDR1 MNHEY, CDR2 SVGEGT. Input material: naive T cells sorted from blood. The receptor comes from a woman between 45 and 60 years old in good health. This chain joins TRBV6-2 or TRBV6-3 and TRBJ2-7, with D possibly being TRBD2 (6 bases). As DNA, the CDR3 is TGTGCCAGCAGGGCGGGAACCGCTCCCGAGCAGTACGTC. It translates to CASRAGTAPEQYV.